These 18 T cell receptor beta chains were sequenced from one sample in a study of response to subunit inactivated influenza vaccine. TCRdb used MiXCR to reprocess the RT-PCR reads, holding one entry per CDR3 protein. The data contain about 700,000 distinct CDR3 sequences, over 11% of them singletons. This material consisted of PBMCs from blood, taken approximately 15 days before vaccination. The receptors were gathered from a man over 45 who received an inactivated influenza vaccine.

This clonotype has only a few counts. This rearrangement joins TRBV20-1 to TRBJ2-5, with a possible D match to TRBD2 (5 bases). The CDR3 is 15 residues long. Trimming took 0 bases from V and 4 from J, leaving 15 bases between them. Germline CDR1 is DFQATT and CDR2 is SNEGSKA (reference sequence). CDR3 sequence: CSARDVTNPAETQYF. CDR3 coding DNA: TGCAGTGCTAGAGATGTGACTAACCCCGCAGAGACCCAGTACTTC.

This clonotype occurred a few times. V gene TRBV6-2 or TRBV6-3 combines with J gene TRBJ2-1; TRBD2 matches at 13 bases. Trimming took 0 bases from V and 4 from J; bases not matched to a gene: 3. CDR1 is MNHEY and CDR2 is SVGEGT in the germline V gene. The CDR3 is made up of 17 amino acids. The chain's CDR3 is CASSYSTSGGLYNEQFF. CDR3 coding DNA: TGTGCCAGCAGTTACTCGACTAGCGGGGGGTTATACAATGAGCAGTTCTTC.

The V gene is TRBV20-1, the J gene TRBJ2-7, with 13 bases fitting TRBD2. Germline V gene sequence: CDR1 DFQATT, CDR2 SNEGSKA (reference sequence). After removal of 5 bases from V and 2 bases from J, the junction contained 6 bases not matched to a gene. This CDR3 is built from 15 residues. The CDR3 DNA reads TGCAGTGCTGAGGGACTAGCGGGACCTACCTACGAGCAGTACTTC. Its translation: CSAEGLAGPTYEQYF.

This clonotype was found a few times. The chain uses TRBV7-2 and TRBJ2-5, with D tentatively TRBD2 (6 bases). Germline CDR1 reads SGHTA; CDR2 reads FQGNSA. The length of the CDR3 is 15 residues. V shed 3 bases and J shed 2 bases, with 13 bases lying between them. The CDR3 DNA is TGTGCCAGCAGCTTTACTAGCCCACCACAAGAGACCCAGTACTTC. Translating gives CASSFTSPPQETQYF.

The chain combines TRBV9 with TRBJ2-1; D possibly corresponds to TRBD2 (6 bases). V gave up 3 bases and J gave up 7 bases, with 17 bases separating them. The CDR3 loop spans 15 amino acids. The germline V gene encodes CDR1 SGDLS and CDR2 YYNGEE. The CDR3 DNA reads as TGTGCCAGCAGCGATAGCGGATCATCGTGGAATGAGCAGTTCTTC. Translation gives CASSDSGSSWNEQFF.

This chain uses TRBV4-3 with TRBJ1-5; perhaps TRBD1 as D (5 bases). This CDR3 is built from 17 residues. V gave up 0 bases and J gave up 5 bases, with 17 bases separating them. Germline CDR1 and CDR2: LGHNA and YSLEER. In DNA form, the CDR3 reads TGCGCCAGCAGCCAAGATCTGATGGGACGGTCCGATCAGCCCCAGCATTTT. It codes for CASSQDLMGRSDQPQHF.

This clonotype was seen more than once but under ten times. V is TRBV20-1 and J is TRBJ2-1; TRBD2 aligns across 8 bases. The germline V gene has CDR1 DFQATT and CDR2 SNEGSKA (reference sequence). The CDR3 covers 16 residues. V lost 0 bases, J lost 7 bases, and 11 bases stayed unmatched. The CDR3 DNA follows: TGCAGTGCTAGAGACCCAAAGCGGGAGAATCCGAATGAGCAGTTCTTC. It specifies CSARDPKRENPNEQFF.

This clonotype was seen a few times. The chain recombines TRBV3-1 with TRBJ2-1; 7 bases map to TRBD1. Germline CDR1 is LGHDT and CDR2 is YNNKEL (reference sequence). This CDR3 comprises 15 residues. Losses at the gene ends were 5 bases for V and 3 bases for J; bases not matched to a gene: 7. The CDR3 reads CASSERQGLYNEQFF. Here the CDR3 DNA reads TGTGCCAGCAGCGAACGACAGGGCCTCTACAATGAGCAGTTCTTC.

This clonotype was observed many times. The chain combines TRBV12-3 or TRBV12-4 with TRBJ1-2, with a weak D call TRBD1 (5 bases). Trimming took off 3 bases at V and 3 bases at J, with 8 bases between the two ends. The CDR3 is 13 residues long. CDR3 sequence reads: CASSFGGYYGYTF. CDR3 nucleotide sequence: TGTGCCAGCAGTTTCGGGGGATACTATGGCTACACCTTC.

This clonotype has just a few counts. The rearrangement links TRBV21-1 to TRBJ1-5; TRBD1 is the table's D call and was not checked against the DNA. TRBV21-1 is given as a pseudogene. This CDR3 has 14 residues. CDR3 in DNA: TGTGCCAGCAGCAAAGAGACAGCCCATTTGCCCCAGCATTTT. Its translation: CASSKETAHLPQHF.

This clonotype was detected many times. This rearrangement joins TRBV20-1 to TRBJ2-7; no firm D call. V lost 3 bases to trimming and J lost 4 bases, with 10 bases between them. The CDR3 spans 12 residues. Germline loops: CDR1 DFQATT, CDR2 SNEGSKA (reference sequence). CDR3 sequence reads: CSARAHGYEQYF. For the CDR3, the DNA is TGCAGTGCTAGGGCACATGGGTACGAGCAGTACTTC.

This clonotype appeared a few times. This CDR3 is CASSPTGHIYEQYF. In DNA, the CDR3 is TGTGCCAGCAGCCCAACGGGCCATATTTACGAGCAGTACTTC. This chain uses TRBV9 with TRBJ2-7; D is undetermined. This CDR3 has 14 residues. V lost 4 bases and J 4 bases, leaving 15 bases between the germline ends. CDR1 is SGDLS, CDR2 YYNGEE, per germline.

This clonotype was counted between two and nine times. The V gene is TRBV9, the J gene TRBJ2-5; 8 positions match TRBD1. Unmatched junction bases numbered 4, after V lost 1 base and J lost 2 bases. The CDR3 extends over 15 amino acids. Germline assignment: CDR1 SGDLS and CDR2 YYNGEE. CDR3 residues: CASSVWTGSQETQYF. The CDR3 DNA is TGTGCCAGCAGCGTATGGACAGGGTCTCAAGAGACCCAGTACTTC.

This rearrangement joins TRBV4-3 to TRBJ2-3, with 10 bases that match TRBD2. V gave up 6 bases and J gave up 5 bases; unmatched junction bases: 8. CDR3 length: 15 residues. Germline CDR1 reads LGHNA; CDR2 reads YSLEER. The CDR3 nucleotides read TGCGCCAGCAGTGCTAGCGGGAGACCGGGAGATACGCAGTATTTT. Amino acids: CASSASGRPGDTQYF.

The chain joins TRBV6-1 to TRBJ1-4; the D gene is possibly TRBD1 (6 bases). Germline CDR1 reads MNHNS; CDR2 reads SASEGT. CDR3 size: 15 residues. V lost 4 bases, J lost 5 bases, and 14 bases lay in between. DNA of the CDR3: TGTGCCAGCAGTGCAGTAAGACAGGAGAATGAAAAACTGTTTTTT. This encodes CASSAVRQENEKLFF.

The V gene is TRBV6-2 or TRBV6-3, the J gene TRBJ1-5; no reliable D call. Trimming took off 6 bases at V and 0 bases at J, with 12 bases between the two ends. This CDR3 is built from 15 residues. CDR1 MNHEY and CDR2 SVGEGT come from the germline V gene. The CDR3 DNA sequence: TGTGCCAGCAGGCCCGGTGGGTTTAGCAATCAGCCCCAGCATTTT. Translation: CASRPGGFSNQPQHF.

The genes are TRBV4-3 and TRBJ2-2; D uncertain. This CDR3 has 16 amino acids. The germline CDR1 and CDR2 sequences are LGHNA and YSLEER. Trimming left V 0 bases short and J 4 bases short, with 12 bases between. CDR3 amino acids: CASSQELFRITGELFF. The CDR3 nucleotides read TGCGCCAGCAGCCAAGAACTCTTCAGGATCACCGGGGAGCTGTTTTTT.

In nucleotides, the CDR3 is TGTGCCAGCAGCCCGCCGGGACAGGGGAATTTTAACTATGGCTACACCTTC. Its protein is CASSPPGQGNFNYGYTF. The chain carries TRBV3-1 and TRBJ1-2; 10 bases match TRBD1. CDR3 size: 17 residues. Germline trimming cut 4 bases from V and 1 base from J; bases unmatched to any gene: 9. Germline lookup yields CDR1 LGHDT and CDR2 YNNKEL (reference sequence). Full variable domain (remainder filled in from reference TRBV3-1 and TRBJ1-2): DTAVSQTPKYLVTQMGNDKSIKCEQNLGHDTMYWYKQDSKKFLKIMFSYNNKELIINETVPNRFSPKSPDKAHLNLHINSLELGDSAVYFCASSPPGQGNFNYGYTFGSGTRLTVV.